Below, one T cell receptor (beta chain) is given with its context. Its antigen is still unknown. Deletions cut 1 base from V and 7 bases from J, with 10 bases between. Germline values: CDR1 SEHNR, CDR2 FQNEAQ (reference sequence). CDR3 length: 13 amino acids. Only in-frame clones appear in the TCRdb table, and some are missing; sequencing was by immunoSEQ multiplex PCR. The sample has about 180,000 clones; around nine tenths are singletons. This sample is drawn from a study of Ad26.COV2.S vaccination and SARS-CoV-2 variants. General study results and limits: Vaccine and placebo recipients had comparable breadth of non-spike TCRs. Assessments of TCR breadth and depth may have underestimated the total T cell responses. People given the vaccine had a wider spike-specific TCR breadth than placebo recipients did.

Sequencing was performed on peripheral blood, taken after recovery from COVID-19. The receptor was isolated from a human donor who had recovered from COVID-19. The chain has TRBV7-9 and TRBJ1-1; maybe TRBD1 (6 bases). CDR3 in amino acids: CASSLEGEVEAFF. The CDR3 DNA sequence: TGTGCCAGCAGCTTAGAGGGGGAGGTTGAAGCTTTCTTT.